The entry below gives a single T cell receptor beta chain sequence along with its context. This entry is derived from a study of blood T cell repertoires in COVID-19. In the study overall: Researchers got acute and convalescent COVID-19 samples from the United States, Italy and Spain.

Germline CDR1 is LNHDA and CDR2 is SQIVND (reference sequence). Deletions cut 10 bases from V and 0 bases from J, with 17 bases between. The length of the CDR3 is 15 residues. In the original processing: The assay estimated nucleated cells by amplifying reference gene primers. Assay used: immunoSEQ multiplex PCR; TCRdb lists only in-frame clones, some missing. The V and J calls and clone size are taken from that table; D and trimming were inferred from the DNA. The sample has 200,000 to 250,000 clones, about nine tenths seen once. The receptor was isolated from a woman aged 55-69 years with acute or convalescent COVID-19. The sample was peripheral blood. This sequence joins TRBV19 and TRBJ2-3; perhaps TRBD1 as D (6 bases). The CDR3: CATSLRGISTDTQYF. As DNA, the CDR3 is TGTGCCACGTCCCTCAGGGGAATAAGCACAGATACGCAGTATTTT. The complete variable domain, with remaining parts taken from reference TRBV19 and TRBJ2-3, reads DGGITQSPKYLFRKEGQNVTLSCEQNLNHDAMYWYRQDPGQGLRLIYYSQIVNDFQKGDIAEGYSVSREKKESFPLTVTSAQKNPTAFYLCATSLRGISTDTQYFGPGTRLTVL.